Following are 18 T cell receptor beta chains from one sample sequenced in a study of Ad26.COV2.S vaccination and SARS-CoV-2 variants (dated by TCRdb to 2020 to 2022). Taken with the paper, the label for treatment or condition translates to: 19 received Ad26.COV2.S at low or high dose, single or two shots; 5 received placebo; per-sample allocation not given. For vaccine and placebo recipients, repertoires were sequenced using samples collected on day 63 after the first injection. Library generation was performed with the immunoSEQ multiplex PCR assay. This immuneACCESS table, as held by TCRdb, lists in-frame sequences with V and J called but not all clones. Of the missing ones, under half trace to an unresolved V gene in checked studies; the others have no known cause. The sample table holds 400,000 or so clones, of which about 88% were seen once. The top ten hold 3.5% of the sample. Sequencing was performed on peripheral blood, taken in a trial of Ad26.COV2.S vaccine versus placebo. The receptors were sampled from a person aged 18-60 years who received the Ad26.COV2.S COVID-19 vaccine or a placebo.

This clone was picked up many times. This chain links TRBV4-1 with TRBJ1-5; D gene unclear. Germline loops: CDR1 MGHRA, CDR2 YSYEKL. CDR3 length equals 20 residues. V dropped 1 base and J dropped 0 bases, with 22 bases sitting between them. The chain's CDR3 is CASSQVRTGPTRTSNQPQHF. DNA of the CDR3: TGCGCCAGCAGCCAAGTGAGAACGGGCCCGACCCGAACTAGCAATCAGCCCCAGCATTTT.

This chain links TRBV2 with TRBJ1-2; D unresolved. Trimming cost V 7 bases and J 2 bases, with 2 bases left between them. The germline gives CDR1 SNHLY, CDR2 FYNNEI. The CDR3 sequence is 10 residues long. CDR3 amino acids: CASKNYGYTF. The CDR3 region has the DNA TGTGCCAGCAAAAACTATGGCTACACCTTC. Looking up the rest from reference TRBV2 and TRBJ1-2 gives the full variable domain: EPEVTQTPSHQVTQMGQEVILRCVPISNHLYFYWYRQILGQKVEFLVSFYNNEISEKSEIFDDQFSVERPDGSNFTLKIRSTKLEDSAMYFCASKNYGYTFGSGTRLTVV.

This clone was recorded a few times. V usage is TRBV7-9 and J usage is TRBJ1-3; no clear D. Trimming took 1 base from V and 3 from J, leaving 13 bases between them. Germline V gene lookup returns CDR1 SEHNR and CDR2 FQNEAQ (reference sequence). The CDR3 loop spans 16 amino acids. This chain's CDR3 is CASSLDDTSFGNTIYF. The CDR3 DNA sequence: TGTGCCAGCAGCTTAGACGACACGAGTTTTGGAAACACCATATATTTT.

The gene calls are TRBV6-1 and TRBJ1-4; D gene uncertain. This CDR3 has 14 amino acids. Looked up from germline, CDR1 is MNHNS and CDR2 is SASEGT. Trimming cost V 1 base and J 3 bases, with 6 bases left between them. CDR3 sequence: CASSEGQANEKLFF. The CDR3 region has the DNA TGTGCCAGCAGTGAAGGGCAGGCTAATGAAAAACTGTTTTTT.

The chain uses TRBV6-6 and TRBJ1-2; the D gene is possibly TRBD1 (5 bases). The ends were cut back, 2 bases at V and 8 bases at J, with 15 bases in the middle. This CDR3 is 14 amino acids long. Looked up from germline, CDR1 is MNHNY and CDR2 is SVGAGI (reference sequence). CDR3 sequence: CASSYVAQGNGYTF. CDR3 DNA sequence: TGTGCCAGCAGTTACGTCGCCCAGGGAAACGGCTACACCTTC.

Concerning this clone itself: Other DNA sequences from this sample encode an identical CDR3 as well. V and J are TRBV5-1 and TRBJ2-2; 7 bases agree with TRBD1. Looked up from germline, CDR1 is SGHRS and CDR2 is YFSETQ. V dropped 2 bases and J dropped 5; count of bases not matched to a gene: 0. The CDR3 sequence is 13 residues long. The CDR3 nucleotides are TGCGCCAGCAGCTTACAGGGGACCGGGGAGCTGTTTTTT. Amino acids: CASSLQGTGELFF.

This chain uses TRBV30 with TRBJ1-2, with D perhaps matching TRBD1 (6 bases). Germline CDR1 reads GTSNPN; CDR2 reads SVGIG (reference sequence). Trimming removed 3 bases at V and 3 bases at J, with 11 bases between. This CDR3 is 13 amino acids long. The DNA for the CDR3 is TGTGCCTGGAGCCAGGGGCTTTACTATGGCTACACCTTC. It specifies CAWSQGLYYGYTF.

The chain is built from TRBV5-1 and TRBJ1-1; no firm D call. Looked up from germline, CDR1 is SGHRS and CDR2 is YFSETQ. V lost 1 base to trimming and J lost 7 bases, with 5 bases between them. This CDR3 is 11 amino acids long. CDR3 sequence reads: CASSLTDEAFF. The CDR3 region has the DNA TGCGCCAGCAGCTTGACAGATGAAGCTTTCTTT.

The CDR3 nucleotides are TGTGCCAGCAGCCAAGGGTTTGTCGTCGAGGCGGGGGCCCCTCCCACAGATACGCAGTATTTT. It encodes CASSQGFVVEAGAPPTDTQYF. This sequence joins TRBV3-1 (or the pseudogene TRBV3-2) and TRBJ2-3, with D tentatively TRBD2 (7 bases). Germline CDR1 LGHDT, CDR2 YNNKEL (reference sequence). The CDR3 runs to 21 residues. Trimming left V 1 base short and J 2 bases short, with 28 bases between.

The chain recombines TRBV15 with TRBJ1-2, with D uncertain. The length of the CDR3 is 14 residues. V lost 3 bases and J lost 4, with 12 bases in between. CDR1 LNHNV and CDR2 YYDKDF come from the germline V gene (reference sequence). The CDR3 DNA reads TGTGCCACCAGCAGCCATTCGGGAGCCTATGGCTACACCTTC. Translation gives CATSSHSGAYGYTF. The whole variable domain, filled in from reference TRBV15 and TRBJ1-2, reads DAMVIQNPRYQVTQFGKPVTLSCSQTLNHNVMYWYQQKSSQAPKLLFHYYDKDFNNEADTPDNFQSRRPNTSFCFLDIRSPGLGDTAMYLCATSSHSGAYGYTFGSGTRLTVV.

The CDR3, as DNA: TGCGCCAGCAGCTTGGTTGGAAGCGAGCAGTACTTC. Protein: CASSLVGSEQYF. The chain employs TRBV5-1 and TRBJ2-7; D remains ambiguous. This CDR3 region has 12 residues. V was shortened by 0 bases and J by 6 bases, with 7 bases between the two germline ends. Germline-derived CDR1 and CDR2 are SGHRS and YFSETQ. The full variable domain, its missing parts supplied by reference TRBV5-1 and TRBJ2-7, is KAGVTQTPRYLIKTRGQQVTLSCSPISGHRSVSWYQQTPGQGLQFLFEYFSETQRNKGNFPGRFSGRQFSNSRSEMNVSTLELGDSALYLCASSLVGSEQYFGPGTRLTVT.

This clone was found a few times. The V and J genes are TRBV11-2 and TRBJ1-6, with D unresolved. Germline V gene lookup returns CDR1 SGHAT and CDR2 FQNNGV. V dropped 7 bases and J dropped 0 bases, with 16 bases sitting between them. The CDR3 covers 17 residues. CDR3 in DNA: TGTGCCAGCACCCTAGGCCTCGCTTTCTCCTATAATTCACCCCTCCACTTT. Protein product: CASTLGLAFSYNSPLHF.

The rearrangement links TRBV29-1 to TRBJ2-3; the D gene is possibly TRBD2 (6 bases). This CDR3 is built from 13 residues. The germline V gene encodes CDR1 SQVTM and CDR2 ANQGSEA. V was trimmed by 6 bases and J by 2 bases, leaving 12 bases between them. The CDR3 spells CSVGRPLTDTQYF. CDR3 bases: TGCAGCGTGGGGAGGCCACTCACAGATACGCAGTATTTT.

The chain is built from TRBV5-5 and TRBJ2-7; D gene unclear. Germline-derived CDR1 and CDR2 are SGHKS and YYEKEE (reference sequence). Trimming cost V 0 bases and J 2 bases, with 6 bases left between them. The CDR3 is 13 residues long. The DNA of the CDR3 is TGTGCCAGCAGCTTGGCCCGGGCCTACGAGCAGTACTTC. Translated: CASSLARAYEQYF. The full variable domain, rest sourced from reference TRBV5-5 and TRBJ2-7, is DAGVTQSPTHLIKTRGQQVTLRCSPISGHKSVSWYQQVLGQGPQFIFQYYEKEERGRGNFPDRFSARQFPNYSSELNVNALLLGDSALYLCASSLARAYEQYFGPGTRLTVT.

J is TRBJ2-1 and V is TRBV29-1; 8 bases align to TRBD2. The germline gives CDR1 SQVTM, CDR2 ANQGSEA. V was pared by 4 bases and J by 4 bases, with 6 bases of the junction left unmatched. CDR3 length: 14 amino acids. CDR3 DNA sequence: TGCAGCGTTGGCGGCGGGGGGTCGTACAATGAGCAGTTCTTC. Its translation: CSVGGGGSYNEQFF.

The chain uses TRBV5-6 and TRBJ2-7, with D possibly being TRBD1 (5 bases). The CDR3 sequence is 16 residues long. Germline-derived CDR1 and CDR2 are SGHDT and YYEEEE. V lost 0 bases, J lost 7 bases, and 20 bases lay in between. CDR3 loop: CASSLEVRQGFGEQYF. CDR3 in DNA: TGTGCCAGCAGCTTGGAAGTCCGCCAGGGTTTTGGGGAGCAGTACTTC.

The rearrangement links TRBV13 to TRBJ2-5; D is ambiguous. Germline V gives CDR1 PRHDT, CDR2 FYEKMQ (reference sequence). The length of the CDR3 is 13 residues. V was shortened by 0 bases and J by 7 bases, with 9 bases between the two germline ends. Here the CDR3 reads CASSLGGSGTQYF. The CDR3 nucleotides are TGTGCCAGCAGCTTAGGAGGGTCTGGGACCCAGTACTTC.

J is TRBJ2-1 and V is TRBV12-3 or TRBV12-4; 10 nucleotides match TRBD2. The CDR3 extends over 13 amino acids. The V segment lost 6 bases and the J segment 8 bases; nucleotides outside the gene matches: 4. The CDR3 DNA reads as TGTGCCAGCAGACTAGCGGGGAAGGATGAGCAGTTCTTC. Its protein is CASRLAGKDEQFF.